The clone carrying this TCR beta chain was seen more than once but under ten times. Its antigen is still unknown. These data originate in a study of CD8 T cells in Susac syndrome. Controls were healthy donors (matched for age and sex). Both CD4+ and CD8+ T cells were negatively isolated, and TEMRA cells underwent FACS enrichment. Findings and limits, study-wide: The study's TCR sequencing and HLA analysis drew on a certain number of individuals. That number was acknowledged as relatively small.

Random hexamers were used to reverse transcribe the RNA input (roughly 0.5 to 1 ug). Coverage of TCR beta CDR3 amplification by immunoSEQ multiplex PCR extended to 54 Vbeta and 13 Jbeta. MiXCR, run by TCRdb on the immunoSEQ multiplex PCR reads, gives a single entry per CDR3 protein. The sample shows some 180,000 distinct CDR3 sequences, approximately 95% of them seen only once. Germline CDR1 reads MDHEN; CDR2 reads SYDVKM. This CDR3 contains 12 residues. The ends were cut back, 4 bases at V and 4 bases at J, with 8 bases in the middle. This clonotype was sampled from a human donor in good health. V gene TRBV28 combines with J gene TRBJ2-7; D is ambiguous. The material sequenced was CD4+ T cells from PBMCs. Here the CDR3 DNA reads TGTGCCAGCAGTTCGACTCGATACGAGCAGTACTTC. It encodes CASSSTRYEQYF.